The source of this TCR beta chain is a study of blood T cell repertoires in COVID-19. The germline CDR1 and CDR2 sequences are ENHRY and SYGVKD. This CDR3 region has 15 residues. V lost 2 bases and J lost 8, with 15 bases in between. Method: immunoSEQ multiplex PCR; TCRdb's copy keeps in-frame clones and lacks some. The sample carries more than 140,000 clones, about 86% recorded once. Sequencing input: peripheral blood. The source is an older woman with acute or convalescent COVID-19. The rearrangement uses TRBV10-3 and TRBJ1-4; tentative D call: TRBD1 (6 bases). This CDR3 is CAISENPGEKEKLFF. The CDR3 DNA follows: TGTGCCATCAGTGAGAATCCAGGGGAAAAGGAAAAACTGTTTTTT.